This T cell receptor (beta chain) is from a study of vaccination and CD4 T cells after COVID-19. Study details: Stimulation used overlapping spike peptides from SARS-CoV-2, HCoV-NL63, HCoV-OC43 and HCoV-229E.

CDR3 length equals 15 residues. V was shortened by 0 bases and J by 4 bases, with 10 bases between the two germline ends. Germline CDR1 reads LGHDT; CDR2 reads YNNKEL (reference sequence). Treatment specified: roughly ten-day PBMC culture with coronavirus spike peptide pools or control peptides (ViraFEST assay). ViraFEST enlarged antigen-specific T cell populations with peptide pools and afterwards sequenced TCRs. Having spent 10 to 11 days in culture, CD4+ T cells were then isolated by negative selection. Sequenced with the Oncomine TCR Beta short-read assay was DNA taken from cultured CD4+ T cells. Genomic DNA was isolated from cultured CD4+ T cells. TCRdb re-analysed the PCR reads in MiXCR, keeping a single row per CDR3 protein. In the table there are about 14,000 distinct CDR3 sequences, under 60% of which are singletons. This clonotype has a single count. Its target is unknown.

This clonotype originated in a human donor who had recovered from COVID-19. The chain is built from TRBV3-1 and TRBJ1-5; D gene uncertain. Sequencing was done on a sample of CD4+ T cells from blood, cultured in vitro. DNA of the CDR3: TGTGCCAGCAGCCAAGATCTAACAGAAAATCAGCCCCAGCATTTT. Protein: CASSQDLTENQPQHF.